These 9 T cell receptor beta chains originate from one sample sequenced in a study of T cells in Graves' hyperthyroidism and ophthalmopathy. The CDR3 regions of TCR beta were amplified from RNA transcripts. A first-round RT-PCR of the TCR CDR3 used the HTBI primer set. From the multiplex PCR reads, TCRdb called clonotypes with MiXCR, one entry per CDR3 protein. The sample consists of about 350,000 distinct CDR3 sequences, approximately 15% of them appearing once. Sequenced: blood. These receptors were obtained from a woman between 25 and 40 years old with Graves' hyperthyroidism.

The genes are TRBV30 and TRBJ1-2; D not resolved. The V end lost 5 bases, the J end lost 4 bases, and 14 bases lay between the germline ends. CDR1 GTSNPN and CDR2 SVGIG come from the germline V gene (reference sequence). This CDR3 spans 13 amino acids. The CDR3 spells CAWLRDPSYGYTF. CDR3 in DNA: TGTGCCTGGCTCCGGGATCCGAGCTATGGCTACACCTTC.

This clonotype was counted only a few times. J is TRBJ1-5 and V is TRBV28; 9 bases align to TRBD1. V gave up 5 bases and J gave up 5 bases; unmatched junction bases: 13. The CDR3 covers 17 residues. Per germline, CDR1 MDHEN and CDR2 SYDVKM. In DNA form, the CDR3 reads TGTGCCAGCAGTCCCGCAAGACAGGGGGTGAACGATCAGCCCCAGCATTTT. It translates to CASSPARQGVNDQPQHF.

This clonotype was seen a handful of times. The V gene is TRBV9, the J gene TRBJ2-5; D might be TRBD2 (6 bases). V lost 3 bases and J 0 bases, leaving 9 bases between the germline ends. The CDR3 runs to 14 residues. CDR1 is SGDLS and CDR2 is YYNGEE in the germline V gene. CDR3 sequence reads: CASSARDYQETQYF. CDR3 DNA sequence: TGTGCCAGCAGCGCCCGGGACTACCAAGAGACCCAGTACTTC.

The chain links TRBV5-1 to TRBJ1-1; D not resolved. The CDR3 is 14 amino acids. Germline CDR1 is SGHRS and CDR2 is YFSETQ. V lost 7 bases to trimming and J lost 1 base, with 14 bases between them. CDR3 DNA: TGCGCCAGCTCGTCCACGGGGAAGAACACTGAAGCTTTCTTT. Translating it yields CASSSTGKNTEAFF. The full variable domain, with the rest looked up from reference TRBV5-1 and TRBJ1-1, is KAGVTQTPRYLIKTRGQQVTLSCSPISGHRSVSWYQQTPGQGLQFLFEYFSETQRNKGNFPGRFSGRQFSNSRSEMNVSTLELGDSALYLCASSSTGKNTEAFFGQGTRLTVV.

This clonotype was observed many times. This chain joins TRBV2 and TRBJ2-7; 8 bases are shared with TRBD2. The germline CDR1 and CDR2 sequences are SNHLY and FYNNEI. V gave up 3 bases and J gave up 2 bases; unmatched junction bases: 3. The CDR3 sequence is 14 residues long. Here the CDR3 reads CASSEASGPYEQYF. Written as DNA, the CDR3 is TGTGCCAGCAGTGAGGCTAGCGGGCCCTACGAGCAGTACTTC.

This clonotype was seen many times. The chain combines TRBV2 with TRBJ2-7; 7 bases map to TRBD2. Germline V gives CDR1 SNHLY, CDR2 FYNNEI. The CDR3 is 17 amino acids. After removal of 5 bases from V and 1 base from J, the junction contained 14 bases not matched to a gene. The CDR3 region is CASSLPDGDYNSYEQYF. CDR3 nucleotide sequence: TGTGCCAGCAGTCTCCCAGATGGGGACTACAATTCCTACGAGCAGTACTTC.

The chain combines TRBV30 with TRBJ1-5, with a weak D call TRBD1 (6 bases). CDR1 GTSNPN and CDR2 SVGIG come from the germline V gene (reference sequence). Trimming shortened V by 7 bases and J by 5 bases, and 15 bases separated the two germline ends. The CDR3 runs to 13 residues. CDR3 residues: CAFGGNVDQPQHF. CDR3 DNA sequence: TGTGCCTTTGGGGGCAATGTTGATCAGCCCCAGCATTTT.

This clonotype has a count of ten or more. The gene calls are TRBV11-2 and TRBJ1-5; 12 bases match TRBD1. V was pared by 4 bases and J by 6 bases, with 4 bases of the junction left unmatched. CDR3 length: 15 residues. Per the germline V gene, CDR1 is SGHAT and CDR2 is FQNNGV. This chain's CDR3 is CASSSGTGGFQPQHF. The CDR3 DNA follows: TGTGCCAGCAGCTCCGGGACAGGGGGCTTTCAGCCCCAGCATTTT. The full variable domain, in which reference TRBV11-2 and TRBJ1-5 provide the parts outside the CDR3, is EAGVAQSPRYKIIEKRQSVAFWCNPISGHATLYWYQQILGQGPKLLIQFQNNGVVDDSQLPKDRFSAERLKGVDSTLKIQPAKLEDSAVYLCASSSGTGGFQPQHFGDGTRLSIL.

This clonotype was counted at least ten times. The V and J genes are TRBV11-2 and TRBJ2-2, with 11 bases that match TRBD1. From germline, CDR1 is SGHAT and CDR2 FQNNGV. The V segment lost 4 bases and the J segment 6 bases; nucleotides outside the gene matches: 7. This CDR3 spans 16 amino acids. Here the CDR3 DNA reads TGTGCCAGCAGCTCGTATGGGACAGGGGGGTCCGGGGAGCTGTTTTTT. Translating it yields CASSSYGTGGSGELFF.